The clone carrying this T cell receptor (beta chain) was counted ten times or more. V trimming: 4 bases; J trimming: 1 base; junction bases outside the gene matches: 3. The CDR3 spans 15 residues. The germline V gene has CDR1 SGHTA and CDR2 FQGTGA. Authors of the study amplified TCR beta CDR3 regions from RNA transcripts. Carried out on the TCR CDR3, a first-round RT-PCR used the HTBI primer set. MiXCR, applied by TCRdb to the multiplex PCR reads, yields one record per CDR3 protein. The data show around 690,000 distinct CDR3 sequences, about 18% seen once. The data derive from a study of T cells in Graves' hyperthyroidism and ophthalmopathy.

This receptor was taken from a man aged 45-60 years with Graves' hyperthyroidism. The V and J genes are TRBV7-3 and TRBJ2-3, with 9 positions matching TRBD1. Material: blood. The CDR3 reads CASSSRTGGTDTQYF. CDR3 bases: TGTGCCAGCAGCTCGCGGACAGGGGGCACAGATACGCAGTATTTT.